Shown below are 8 T cell receptor beta chains from a single sample sequenced in a study of blood T cell repertoires in COVID-19 (TCRdb year 2020). The method behind the library was the immunoSEQ multiplex PCR assay. As stored in TCRdb, this immuneACCESS dataset retains in-frame rearrangements with V and J assigned. A fraction of the clones does not appear; measured against another copy, unresolved V genes explain less than half of the discrepancy, and the remainder lacks a known reason. The sample table lists fewer than 350,000 clones, around 88% of them with a count of one. In total, the top ten clones hold about 5.7% of the sample. Sequencing used PBMCs or T cells enriched from blood (not recorded which). The receptors stem from a woman between 40 and 50 years old who had recovered from COVID-19.

This chain links TRBV28 with TRBJ2-7; TRBD1 matches 10 bases. V shed 8 bases, J shed 4 bases, and the junction held 5 bases outside the gene matches. This CDR3 is 13 amino acids long. Germline CDR1 MDHEN, CDR2 SYDVKM. The CDR3 DNA is TGTGCCAGCCTGCGGGGACAGGGGTACGAGCAGTACTTC. Protein product: CASLRGQGYEQYF.

This chain joins TRBV4-3 and TRBJ2-1, with 7 bases that match TRBD2. The CDR3 has 17 amino acids. V dropped 0 bases and J dropped 6; count of bases not matched to a gene: 11. Germline CDR1 and CDR2: LGHNA and YSLEER. CDR3 nucleotide sequence: TGCGCCAGCAGCCAAGATCCCGGACTAGTTTGGGGCAATGAGCAGTTCTTC. Encoded protein: CASSQDPGLVWGNEQFF.

V is TRBV11-2 and J is TRBJ1-2; unclear D gene. V lost 2 bases to trimming and J lost 6 bases, with 13 bases between them. The germline CDR1 and CDR2 sequences are SGHAT and FQNNGV. CDR3 length: 14 amino acids. In DNA form, the CDR3 reads TGTGCCAGCAGCTTAACACCGAATTTCCATGGCTACACCTTC. Its translation: CASSLTPNFHGYTF. Variable domain in full (rest from reference TRBV11-2 and TRBJ1-2): EAGVAQSPRYKIIEKRQSVAFWCNPISGHATLYWYQQILGQGPKLLIQFQNNGVVDDSQLPKDRFSAERLKGVDSTLKIQPAKLEDSAVYLCASSLTPNFHGYTFGSGTRLTVV.

J is TRBJ1-1 and V is TRBV28; D remains ambiguous. Per the germline V gene, CDR1 is MDHEN and CDR2 is SYDVKM. This CDR3 region has 11 residues. Between the trimmed V and J ends, which lost 4 bases and 11 bases, there was a span of 11 bases. The CDR3 loop is CASSSWSGAFF. DNA of the CDR3: TGTGCCAGCAGTTCGTGGAGCGGTGCTTTCTTT. Full variable domain (remainder filled in from reference TRBV28 and TRBJ1-1): DVKVTQSSRYLVKRTGEKVFLECVQDMDHENMFWYRQDPGLGLRLIYFSYDVKMKEKGDIPEGYSVSREKKERFSLILESASTNQTSMYLCASSSWSGAFFGQGTRLTVV.

The chain joins TRBV7-2 to TRBJ2-1; D might be TRBD2 (5 bases). The CDR3 runs 16 residues. Trimming shortened V by 5 bases and J by 7 bases, and 21 bases separated the two germline ends. Germline V gene lookup returns CDR1 SGHTA and CDR2 FQGNSA. This chain's CDR3 is CASSRAGGSSENEQFF. CDR3 bases: TGTGCCAGCAGCCGGGCGGGCGGGTCCTCGGAGAATGAGCAGTTCTTC.

The V call is TRBV10-3, the J call TRBJ2-3, with TRBD1 as a possible D gene (6 bases). Germline V lookup: CDR1 ENHRY, CDR2 SYGVKD. V was pared by 2 bases and J by 0 bases, with 15 bases between. The CDR3 runs to 17 residues. The CDR3 DNA reads TGTGCCATCAGTGAGGGACGACAGGCTAGCAGCACAGATACGCAGTATTTT. Its translation is CAISEGRQASSTDTQYF.

The chain uses TRBV5-1 and TRBJ2-5; the match to TRBD2 covers 9 bases. This CDR3 is 15 amino acids long. After removal of 0 bases from V and 5 bases from J, the junction contained 5 bases not matched to a gene. CDR1 is SGHRS, CDR2 YFSETQ, per germline. The CDR3 nucleotides are TGCGCCAGCAGCTTGGAGCTAGCGGGGCTGGAGACCCAGTACTTC. Its protein is CASSLELAGLETQYF.

V is TRBV25-1 and J is TRBJ1-6; maybe TRBD1 (5 bases). In germline, CDR1 is MGHDK, CDR2 SYGVNS. The CDR3 contains 15 residues. The V end was cut by 8 bases, the J end by 4 bases, with 15 bases between. The CDR3 protein is CASQTRGPYNSPLHF. For the CDR3, the DNA is TGTGCCAGCCAGACAAGGGGCCCGTATAATTCACCCCTCCACTTT.